Sequencing of this TCR beta chain was carried out in a study of CD8 T cells in Susac syndrome. The V end lost 0 bases, the J end lost 2 bases, and 14 bases lay between the germline ends. Germline V gene data show CDR1 as DFQATT and CDR2 as SNEGSKA (reference sequence). The length of the CDR3 is 16 residues. The T cells that were sequenced for TCR beta were CD8+ and CD4+ cells from blood. TEMRA cells were enriched by FACS, and CD4+ and CD8+ T cells were negatively isolated. With random hexamers, 0.5 to 1 ug RNA was reverse transcribed. Amplification of TCR beta CDR3 by immunoSEQ multiplex PCR spanned 54 Vbeta and 13 Jbeta. TCRdb called the immunoSEQ multiplex PCR reads again in MiXCR, with one record for every CDR3 protein. The sample lists some 400,000 distinct CDR3 sequences; 85% to 90% were seen once.

The clonotype was recovered from a human donor with multiple sclerosis. Sequences were obtained from CD8+ T cells from PBMCs. The chain is built from TRBV20-1 and TRBJ2-1; D is unclear. The CDR3 DNA is TGCAGTGCTAGAGATCCCGCCGGGCAGGCCTACAATGAGCAGTTCTTC. It is translated as CSARDPAGQAYNEQFF.